This T cell receptor (beta chain) appears in the sequencing data of a study of cytomegalovirus exposure and HLA in healthy donors. The CDR3 totals 11 residues. Germline trimming cut 6 bases from V and 6 bases from J; bases unmatched to any gene: 5. The germline gives CDR1 DFQATT, CDR2 SNEGSKA (reference sequence). A multiplex PCR was run with 60 Vbeta primers and 13 Jbeta primers. Clones were read by immunoSEQ multiplex PCR, and TCRdb kept only the in-frame ones, dropping some. The table lists about 110,000 clones, roughly three quarters of them singletons, with 7.7% in the top ten. Concerning this clone itself: The target antigen is unknown.

Overall study findings and caveats: It was reported that TCR beta sequences correctly inferred the HLA-A and HLA-B alleles for most subjects.

The TCR sequence derives from a woman aged 45-65 years in good health and CMV-seropositive. The chain employs TRBV20-1 and TRBJ2-7; 7 nucleotides match TRBD1. The sequencing input was PBMCs. The CDR3 nucleotides read TGCAGTGCAAACAGGGGTAGCGAGCAGTACTTC. Amino acids: CSANRGSEQYF.